This TCR beta chain is drawn from a study of early T cells in non-severe SARS-CoV-2 infection. V gave up 0 bases and J gave up 1 base, with 13 bases separating them. Germline loops: CDR1 LNHDA, CDR2 SQIVND (reference sequence). The CDR3 has 17 amino acids. Study-wide points: VDJdb matches were skewed toward anti-spike CD8 T cell responses.

This clonotype was found a few times. Its antigen is unidentified. Molecules of cDNA were individually given unique molecular identifiers that were attached to them. One entry per CDR3 protein, called by TCRdb with MiXCR from the 5' RACE reads. This table has roughly 58,000 distinct CDR3 sequences, approximately 12% appearing once. Source material: whole blood. This receptor was obtained from an adult who was a healthcare worker with PCR-confirmed SARS-CoV-2 infection or an uninfected control (not recorded which). This chain links TRBV19 with TRBJ2-1, with D possibly TRBD2 on 6 matching bases. In nucleotides, the CDR3 is TGTGCCAGTAGTATAGATTTGGGGGGTCGGTCCTACAATGAGCAGTTCTTC. The encoded protein is CASSIDLGGRSYNEQFF. The full variable domain, in which reference TRBV19 and TRBJ2-1 provide the parts outside the CDR3, is DGGITQSPKYLFRKEGQNVTLSCEQNLNHDAMYWYRQDPGQGLRLIYYSQIVNDFQKGDIAEGYSVSREKKESFPLTVTSAQKNPTAFYLCASSIDLGGRSYNEQFFGPGTRLTVL.